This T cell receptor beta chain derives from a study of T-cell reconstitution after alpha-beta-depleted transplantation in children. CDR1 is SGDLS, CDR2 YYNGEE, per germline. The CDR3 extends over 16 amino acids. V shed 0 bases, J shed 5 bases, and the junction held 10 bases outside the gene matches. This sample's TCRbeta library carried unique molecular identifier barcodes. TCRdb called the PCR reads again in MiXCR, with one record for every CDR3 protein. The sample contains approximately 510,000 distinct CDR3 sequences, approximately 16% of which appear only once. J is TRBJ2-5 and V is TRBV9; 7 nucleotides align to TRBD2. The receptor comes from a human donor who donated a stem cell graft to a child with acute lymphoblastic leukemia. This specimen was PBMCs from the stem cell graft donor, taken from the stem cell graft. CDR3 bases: TGTGCCAGCAGCGTAGTGGAGGGAGGGCCGGCGGAGACCCAGTACTTC. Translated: CASSVVEGGPAETQYF.